A single TCR beta chain is shown here with its context. The data were taken from a study of control samples from healthy donors and cancer patients. The germline V gene has CDR1 SGHAT and CDR2 FQDESV (reference sequence). The CDR3 runs to 13 residues. Trimming shortened V by 5 bases and J by 0 bases, and 8 bases separated the two germline ends. The table came from immunoSEQ multiplex PCR; TCRdb's copy has only in-frame clones and leaves some out. The profile shows about 120,000 clones, 85% to 90% of them singletons. The V call is TRBV11-1, the J call TRBJ2-7, with D uncertain. This sequence was found in a woman aged 50 to 65 with colorectal cancer. What was sequenced was PBMCs. DNA for the CDR3: TGTGCCAGCAGCGGCAGGAGCTCCTACGAGCAGTACTTC. This translates into CASSGRSSYEQYF. The full variable domain, its missing parts supplied by reference TRBV11-1 and TRBJ2-7, is EAEVAQSPRYKITEKSQAVAFWCDPISGHATLYWYRQILGQGPELLVQFQDESVVDDSQLPKDRFSAERLKGVDSTLKIQPAELGDSAMYLCASSGRSSYEQYFGPGTRLTVT.